Below, 30 T cell receptor beta chains from the same sample are listed, as sequenced in a study of T cells in Graves' hyperthyroidism and ophthalmopathy. The source material, RNA transcripts, was used to amplify TCR beta CDR3 regions. First-round RT-PCR with HTBI primers amplified the TCR CDR3 region. TCRdb ran MiXCR on the multiplex PCR reads and lists one entry per CDR3 protein. Seen here are approximately 600,000 distinct CDR3 sequences, roughly 14% observed once, and the top ten hold approximately 4.2%. Sequencing input: blood. The receptors derive from a woman aged 40 to 50 with Graves' ophthalmopathy.

This clonotype was observed at least ten times. V usage is TRBV7-2 and J usage is TRBJ2-7; TRBD1 is a possible D gene (5 bases). V dropped 0 bases and J dropped 6 bases, with 9 bases sitting between them. Germline V gives CDR1 SGHTA, CDR2 FQGNSA. This CDR3 has 13 residues. CDR3 in DNA: TGTGCCAGCAGCTTAGCGATTCAGGGCGAGCAGTACTTC. It yields the protein CASSLAIQGEQYF.

The genes are TRBV28 and TRBJ1-2, with TRBD1 matching over 12 bases. Germline-derived CDR1 and CDR2 are MDHEN and SYDVKM. J lost 2 bases, V lost 1 base, and 5 bases had no gene match. The CDR3 extends over 17 amino acids. CDR3 sequence (DNA): TGTGCCAGCAGTTTATCCGGGGGACAGGGGGCAAACTATGGCTACACCTTC. It encodes CASSLSGGQGANYGYTF.

This clonotype was picked up many times. A read error is possible here, since a much larger clone lies one base away. This chain connects TRBV6-2 or TRBV6-3 to TRBJ2-5, with 10 bases fitting TRBD2. This CDR3 has 16 amino acids. Germline V lookup: CDR1 MNHEY, CDR2 SVGEGT. The CDR3: CASSPRASGRGETRYF. The CDR3 nucleotides read TGTGCCAGCAGTCCCCGGGCTAGCGGGAGAGGTGAGACCCGGTACTTC.

The chain uses TRBV24-1 and TRBJ1-1; no firm D call. The CDR3 covers 13 residues. V lost 7 bases, J lost 0 bases, and 8 bases lay in between. The germline V gene has CDR1 KGHDR and CDR2 SFDVKD. DNA of the CDR3: TGTGCCACCAGGTCTGAAATGAACACTGAAGCTTTCTTT. Its translation is CATRSEMNTEAFF.

The J gene is TRBJ2-5, the V gene TRBV18; tentative D call: TRBD2 (7 bases). The CDR3 totals 16 residues. From germline, CDR1 is KGHSH and CDR2 LQKENI. Trimming removed 3 bases from V and 2 bases from J, with 16 bases in between. The CDR3 sequence: CASSPVRGGFQETQYF. The CDR3, as DNA: TGTGCCAGCTCACCCGTCAGGGGAGGGTTTCAAGAGACCCAGTACTTC.

This clonotype was observed a handful of times. At one end, the junction sequence differs from germline, possibly due to a read error. This chain links TRBV15 with TRBJ2-5; D is ambiguous. Germline V lookup: CDR1 LNHNV, CDR2 YYDKDF (reference sequence). This CDR3 spans 15 amino acids. The CDR3: CVTSPGANIQETQYF. The CDR3 region has the DNA TGTGTCACCAGCCCTGGCGCAAACATCCAAGAGACCCAGTACTTC.

The chain joins TRBV12-3 or TRBV12-4 to TRBJ2-5; possible D gene TRBD1, 6 bases. V gave up 1 base and J gave up 2 bases, with 14 bases separating them. The CDR3 extends over 16 amino acids. The CDR3 region is CASSLVTGGNQETQYF. The CDR3 DNA reads TGTGCCAGCAGTTTAGTGACAGGCGGCAATCAAGAGACCCAGTACTTC.

This clonotype was counted many times. V and J are TRBV19 and TRBJ2-2; possibly TRBD1 for D (5 bases). CDR3 length: 15 amino acids. Trimming shortened V by 3 bases and J by 5 bases, and 13 bases separated the two germline ends. The V gene's germline CDR1 is LNHDA and CDR2 SQIVND (reference sequence). CDR3 coding DNA: TGTGCCAGTAGTATTCTGGCAGGGCCTACCGGGGAGCTGTTTTTT. Translated: CASSILAGPTGELFF.

This clonotype was picked up many times. The CDR3 DNA is TGTGCCAGCAGCTTACGACGGTTCGAAGCCTACGAGCAGTACTTC. Its translation: CASSLRRFEAYEQYF. This sequence joins TRBV7-8 and TRBJ2-7, with no clear D. Germline V CDR1 and CDR2: SGHVS, FQNEAQ. The CDR3 contains 15 residues. V lost 2 bases and J lost 2, with 13 bases in between.

This clonotype was counted many times. The CDR3 is CATSSGIAGGGDEQFF. Written as DNA, the CDR3 is TGTGCCACCAGCAGTGGAATAGCGGGAGGAGGGGATGAGCAGTTCTTC. The chain couples TRBV15 to TRBJ2-1; 10 bases are shared with TRBD2. In germline, CDR1 is LNHNV, CDR2 YYDKDF (reference sequence). Unmatched junction bases numbered 10, after V lost 3 bases and J lost 8 bases. This CDR3 has 16 amino acids.

Only a few counts were recorded for this clonotype. The CDR3 reads CAWSIQGHQPQHF. In DNA form, the CDR3 reads TGTGCCTGGAGTATTCAGGGCCATCAGCCCCAGCATTTT. This chain links TRBV30 with TRBJ1-5; D possibly corresponds to TRBD1 (5 bases). Deletions cut 2 bases from V and 5 bases from J, with 10 bases between. The germline CDR1 and CDR2 sequences are GTSNPN and SVGIG (reference sequence). CDR3 length: 13 residues. The variable domain in full, with the rest retrieved from reference TRBV30 and TRBJ1-5, is SQTIHQWPATLVQPVGSPLSLECTVEGTSNPNLYWYRQAAGRGLQLLFYSVGIGQISSEVPQNLSASRPQDRQFILSSKKLLLSDSGFYLCAWSIQGHQPQHFGDGTRLSIL.

This clonotype was found many times. The rearrangement links TRBV9 to TRBJ2-5, with 10 bases that match TRBD1. The V and J ends lost 3 bases and 0 bases, in that order; junction bases with no gene match: 5. The CDR3 has 16 residues. CDR1 SGDLS and CDR2 YYNGEE come from the germline V gene. The CDR3 loop is CASSERQGANQETQYF. The CDR3 nucleotides read TGTGCCAGCAGCGAGAGACAGGGGGCTAACCAAGAGACCCAGTACTTC. The full variable domain, completed using reference TRBV9 and TRBJ2-5, is DSGVTQTPKHLITATGQRVTLRCSPRSGDLSVYWYQQSLDQGLQFLIQYYNGEERAKGNILERFSAQQFPDLHSELNLSSLELGDSALYFCASSERQGANQETQYFGPGTRLLVL.

The V gene is TRBV11-2, the J gene TRBJ2-2, with 12 positions matching TRBD1. The ends lost 3 bases at V and 6 bases at J; junction bases unmatched: 8. This CDR3 spans 17 amino acids. The germline gives CDR1 SGHAT, CDR2 FQNNGV. Here the CDR3 reads CASSFSIRDRGPGELFF. The CDR3 nucleotides read TGTGCCAGCAGCTTTAGTATCCGGGACAGGGGGCCCGGGGAGCTGTTTTTT.

This clonotype was seen ten or more times. The CDR3 bases are TGTGCCAGCAGCTTGGAAGGGAATACGTACACTGAAGCTTTCTTT. This gives the protein CASSLEGNTYTEAFF. V gene TRBV7-3 combines with J gene TRBJ1-1; D remains unclear. The CDR3 contains 15 residues. The V end lost 3 bases, the J end lost 3 bases, and 14 bases lay between the germline ends. Germline CDR1 SGHTA, CDR2 FQGTGA.

This clonotype came up many times. The rearrangement joins TRBV20-1 to TRBJ2-7; TRBD2 matches 10 bases. CDR1 is DFQATT, CDR2 SNEGSKA, per germline (reference sequence). This CDR3 spans 14 amino acids. V trimming: 2 bases; J trimming: 6 bases; junction bases outside the gene matches: 7. CDR3 DNA sequence: TGCAGTGCTAGAAGGCTAGCGGGAGAGGCCGAGCAGTACTTC. Amino acids: CSARRLAGEAEQYF.

The genes are TRBV3-1 and TRBJ2-7; 11 bases are a match to TRBD1. The V gene's germline CDR1 is LGHDT and CDR2 YNNKEL (reference sequence). The CDR3 loop spans 15 amino acids. With 5 bases clipped from V and 3 bases from J, the junction kept 6 bases outside the gene matches. CDR3 amino acids: CASSYRDRGVYEQYF. DNA of the CDR3: TGTGCCAGCAGCTACCGGGACAGGGGGGTCTACGAGCAGTACTTC.

This chain joins TRBV6-1 and TRBJ2-7, with a weak D call TRBD1 (6 bases). Looked up from germline, CDR1 is MNHNS and CDR2 is SASEGT. Trimming cost V 6 bases and J 5 bases, with 14 bases left between them. The CDR3 sequence is 13 residues long. CDR3 sequence (DNA): TGTGCCAGCAGGGCAGGGGAGTCCGACGAGCAGTACTTC. This encodes CASRAGESDEQYF.

This clonotype showed up many times. The chain couples TRBV5-1 to TRBJ1-1, with D unresolved. This CDR3 is 13 amino acids long. Germline CDR1 and CDR2: SGHRS and YFSETQ. Trimming shortened V by 2 bases and J by 5 bases, and 10 bases separated the two germline ends. CDR3 protein: CASSFSVGTEAFF. For the CDR3, the DNA is TGCGCCAGCAGCTTTTCTGTAGGGACTGAAGCTTTCTTT.

This clonotype occurred many times. The J gene is TRBJ2-2, the V gene TRBV28; TRBD2 matches 12 bases. The CDR3 has 16 residues. With 5 bases clipped from V and 1 base from J, the junction kept 2 bases outside the gene matches. Germline CDR1 reads MDHEN; CDR2 reads SYDVKM. CDR3 in DNA: TGTGCCAGCAGTCCTAGCGGGAGGGAGAACACCGGGGAGCTGTTTTTT. Residues: CASSPSGRENTGELFF.

In its sample, this clonotype was seen many times. CDR3 protein: CASSVGTALLAKNIQYF. CDR3 bases: TGTGCCAGTAGTGTAGGGACAGCCTTATTAGCCAAAAACATTCAGTACTTC. The chain has TRBV19 and TRBJ2-4, with TRBD1 identical over 7 bases. Germline-derived CDR1 and CDR2 are LNHDA and SQIVND (reference sequence). The CDR3 consists of 17 residues. The J segment lost 0 bases and the V segment lost 5 bases, leaving 10 bases of the junction unmatched.

There are many counts of this clonotype. The chain employs TRBV7-8 and TRBJ2-5; 10 bases fit TRBD2. V dropped 1 base and J dropped 3; count of bases not matched to a gene: 5. The CDR3 is 16 residues long. CDR1 and CDR2 from the germline V gene are SGHVS and FQNEAQ. In DNA, the CDR3 is TGTGCCAGCAGCTTAGGGGCTAGCGGGAGCGAAGAGACCCAGTACTTC. Translated: CASSLGASGSEETQYF.

This clonotype was observed at least ten times. The chain couples TRBV24-1 to TRBJ1-3; D may be TRBD1 (5 bases). There are 15 residues in the CDR3. Germline lookup yields CDR1 KGHDR and CDR2 SFDVKD. The V end was cut by 3 bases, the J end by 1 base, with 9 bases between. The CDR3 sequence: CATSDPGRSGNTIYF. CDR3 nucleotide sequence: TGTGCCACCAGTGATCCAGGGAGGTCTGGAAACACCATATATTTT.

This clonotype was observed at least ten times. The chain carries TRBV11-2 and TRBJ2-7, with 10 positions matching TRBD1. V was pared by 4 bases and J by 4 bases, with 7 bases of the junction left unmatched. The length of the CDR3 is 15 residues. Germline V gives CDR1 SGHAT, CDR2 FQNNGV. The CDR3, as DNA: TGTGCCAGCAGCTCTAGAGGGGGACAGGGGTACGAGCAGTACTTC. Its translation: CASSSRGGQGYEQYF.

This clonotype was observed a handful of times. The J gene is TRBJ1-2, the V gene TRBV19; tentative D call: TRBD1 (5 bases). This CDR3 is built from 14 residues. Germline loops: CDR1 LNHDA, CDR2 SQIVND (reference sequence). V was clipped by 4 bases and J by 4 bases, with 13 bases between them. In nucleotides, the CDR3 is TGTGCCAGTAGTAGCCCCCGACAGCTCTATGGCTACACCTTC. It yields the protein CASSSPRQLYGYTF.

Notes on this clonotype: In this CDR3 the conserved last residue, phenylalanine or tryptophan, is missing, so a read error is likely. The genes are TRBV30 and TRBJ1-1; D is uncertain. V lost 4 bases and J lost 3, with 12 bases in between. The CDR3 loop spans 13 amino acids. Looked up from germline, CDR1 is GTSNPN and CDR2 is SVGIG (reference sequence). CDR3 bases: TGTGCCTGGAATTTGGCGGCCGACACTGAAGCTTTCCTT. Amino acid sequence: CAWNLAADTEAFL.

The table lists this clonotype with many counts. The chain employs TRBV28 and TRBJ1-3; the match to TRBD1 covers 8 bases. From germline, CDR1 is MDHEN and CDR2 SYDVKM. The CDR3 is 15 residues long. After removal of 2 bases from V and 4 bases from J, the junction contained 4 bases not matched to a gene. The chain's CDR3 is CASSLTGGIGNTIYF. CDR3 DNA sequence: TGTGCCAGCAGTTTAACAGGGGGGATAGGAAACACCATATATTTT.

This clonotype was detected ten times or more. The gene calls are TRBV6-5 and TRBJ2-7, with 9 positions matching TRBD1. V lost 2 bases and J lost 5; bases outside the gene matches: 4. CDR3 length equals 14 residues. Germline CDR1 and CDR2: MNHEY and SVGAGI. The CDR3 DNA reads as TGTGCCAGCAGTTACGAGGGACAGGGCCACGAGCAGTACTTC. Encoded protein: CASSYEGQGHEQYF.

The rearrangement joins TRBV6-1 to TRBJ2-4; D is possibly TRBD2 (5 bases). Deletions cut 6 bases from V and 12 bases from J, with 18 bases between. This CDR3 region has 13 residues. Germline CDR1 is MNHNS and CDR2 is SASEGT. The CDR3 DNA reads as TGTGCCAGCAGGCCCGGGATCCGGCAGGCTCAGTACTTC. Protein: CASRPGIRQAQYF.

This clonotype was seen many times. This chain connects TRBV4-1 to TRBJ2-5; 8 bases line up with TRBD1. The V segment lost 3 bases and the J segment 4 bases; nucleotides outside the gene matches: 10. This CDR3 contains 16 residues. Per germline, CDR1 MGHRA and CDR2 YSYEKL. This chain's CDR3 is CASSHAARDRRETQYF. The DNA for the CDR3 is TGCGCCAGCAGCCACGCCGCCAGGGACAGGCGAGAGACCCAGTACTTC.

This clonotype was recorded only once. This chain joins TRBV19 and TRBJ1-5; D remains unclear. Germline V gene data show CDR1 as LNHDA and CDR2 as SQIVND (reference sequence). Trimming shortened V by 6 bases and J by 5 bases, and 17 bases separated the two germline ends. This CDR3 has 15 residues. The CDR3, as DNA: TGTGCCAGTAGCCCCTCGGACGGAGTCGATCAGCCCCAGCATTTT. Amino acids: CASSPSDGVDQPQHF. Full variable domain (remainder filled in from reference TRBV19 and TRBJ1-5): DGGITQSPKYLFRKEGQNVTLSCEQNLNHDAMYWYRQDPGQGLRLIYYSQIVNDFQKGDIAEGYSVSREKKESFPLTVTSAQKNPTAFYLCASSPSDGVDQPQHFGDGTRLSIL.